The 5 T cell receptor beta chains in this list originate from one sample, sequenced in a study of blood T cell repertoires in COVID-19. The protocol was immunoSEQ multiplex PCR, while the TCRdb copy is restricted to in-frame clones and leaves out a portion. This table has about 240,000 clones, 82% appearing once. The specimen sequenced was peripheral blood. These receptors were taken from a woman aged 60-70 years with active or convalescent COVID-19.

The chain employs TRBV6-5 and TRBJ1-1, with D perhaps TRBD1 (5 bases). Per the germline V gene, CDR1 is MNHEY and CDR2 is SVGAGI. The CDR3 spans 12 residues. V shed 11 bases and J shed 3 bases, with 13 bases lying between them. This chain's CDR3 is CAGSTRDTEAFF. As DNA, the CDR3 is TGTGCCGGGTCGACCAGGGACACTGAAGCTTTCTTT.

The V and J genes are TRBV27 and TRBJ2-7, with D tentatively TRBD1 (5 bases). Trimming shortened V by 2 bases and J by 7 bases, and 18 bases separated the two germline ends. The germline V gene has CDR1 MNHEY and CDR2 SMNVEV (reference sequence). This CDR3 has 15 amino acids. The CDR3 DNA sequence: TGTGCCAGCAGTTTAAGGGGTTCCCCTGTGGGGGAGCAGTACTTC. Amino acids: CASSLRGSPVGEQYF.

This rearrangement joins TRBV5-6 to TRBJ2-7; D remains ambiguous. Trimming removed 3 bases at V and 10 bases at J, with 17 bases between. Germline CDR1 and CDR2: SGHDT and YYEEEE. The CDR3 has 13 residues. CDR3 in amino acids: CASSSMAVQSQYF. The CDR3, as DNA: TGTGCCAGCAGCTCAATGGCCGTACAGAGCCAGTACTTC.

The CDR3 region is CASSQTPDRGQDGYTF. The CDR3 bases are TGTGCCAGCAGCCAGACTCCCGACAGGGGGCAGGATGGCTACACCTTC. V usage is TRBV3-1 (or the pseudogene TRBV3-2) and J usage is TRBJ1-2; 10 bases fit TRBD1. Unmatched junction bases numbered 10, after V lost 3 bases and J lost 6 bases. This CDR3 contains 16 residues. The germline gives CDR1 LGHDT, CDR2 YNNKEL (reference sequence).

In its sample, this clone was seen a few times. V is TRBV30 and J is TRBJ1-6; 10 bases align to TRBD1. Losses at the gene ends were 5 bases for V and 8 bases for J; bases not matched to a gene: 3. Per germline, CDR1 GTSNPN and CDR2 SVGIG (reference sequence). The CDR3 length is 13 residues. The CDR3 DNA follows: TGTGCCTGGGTAGGACAGGGGGATTCACCCCTCCACTTT. As protein: CAWVGQGDSPLHF.